Listed below are T cell receptor beta chains from one sample, sequenced in a study of long-term antiretroviral therapy in people with HIV. TCRdb's copy holds only in-frame clones and misses some; the assay was immunoSEQ multiplex PCR. Here the sample spans fewer than 40,000 clones, around three quarters being singletons. This sample comprised unsorted PBMCs, obtained 3.4 years after starting antiretroviral therapy. All receptors derive from a man in his thirties or forties with HIV. CDR3s leave out the opening cysteine and the closing phenylalanine or tryptophan. The order of the fields is V gene, J gene, CDR3 protein.

V: TRBV28
J: TRBJ2-7
CDR3: ASSHTSEAYEQY

V: TRBV19
J: TRBJ2-7
CDR3: ASSIAPPGSYEQY

V: TRBV4-1
J: TRBJ2-6
CDR3: ASSQVGASSGANVLT

V: TRBV7-9
J: TRBJ2-7
CDR3: ASRPPTGGEQY

V: TRBV13
J: TRBJ1-1
CDR3: ASSFRVLSEAF

V: TRBV11-2
J: TRBJ2-7
CDR3: ASSPRTGSEQY

V: TRBV7-2
J: TRBJ1-1
CDR3: ASSDRYNTEAF

V: TRBV7-2
J: TRBJ1-1
CDR3: ASSPRVTPEAF

V: TRBV7-2
J: TRBJ1-5
CDR3: ASSLVVQQPQH

V: TRBV7-2
J: TRBJ2-2
CDR3: ASSPPGRGLLPGELF

V: TRBV28
J: TRBJ1-1
CDR3: ASSFDRNTEAF

V: TRBV14
J: TRBJ1-1
CDR3: ASSLWTGTNTEAF

V: TRBV13
J: TRBJ2-7
CDR3: ASSPLTTGGVFYEQY

V: TRBV9
J: TRBJ2-7
CDR3: ASSQSGRVNEQY

V: TRBV18
J: TRBJ1-3
CDR3: ASSPVLGRSGNTIY

V: TRBV9
J: TRBJ2-2
CDR3: ASSVGQTTGELF

V: TRBV7-2
J: TRBJ2-7
CDR3: ASSPGTGREQY

V: TRBV7-9
J: TRBJ2-1
CDR3: ASSLGLAGSYNEQF

V: TRBV27
J: TRBJ1-2
CDR3: ASSLSVAASYGYT

V: TRBV15
J: TRBJ2-7
CDR3: ATSRGISYEQY

V: TRBV7-2
J: TRBJ1-1
CDR3: ASKVTAVNTEAF

V: TRBV19
J: TRBJ2-7
CDR3: ASSRQGAYEQY

V: TRBV6-4
J: TRBJ2-1
CDR3: ASSGLAGRDDEQF

V: TRBV2
J: TRBJ2-7
CDR3: ASSEGQLTYEQY

V: TRBV5-1
J: TRBJ2-5
CDR3: ASSFKGTTEETQY